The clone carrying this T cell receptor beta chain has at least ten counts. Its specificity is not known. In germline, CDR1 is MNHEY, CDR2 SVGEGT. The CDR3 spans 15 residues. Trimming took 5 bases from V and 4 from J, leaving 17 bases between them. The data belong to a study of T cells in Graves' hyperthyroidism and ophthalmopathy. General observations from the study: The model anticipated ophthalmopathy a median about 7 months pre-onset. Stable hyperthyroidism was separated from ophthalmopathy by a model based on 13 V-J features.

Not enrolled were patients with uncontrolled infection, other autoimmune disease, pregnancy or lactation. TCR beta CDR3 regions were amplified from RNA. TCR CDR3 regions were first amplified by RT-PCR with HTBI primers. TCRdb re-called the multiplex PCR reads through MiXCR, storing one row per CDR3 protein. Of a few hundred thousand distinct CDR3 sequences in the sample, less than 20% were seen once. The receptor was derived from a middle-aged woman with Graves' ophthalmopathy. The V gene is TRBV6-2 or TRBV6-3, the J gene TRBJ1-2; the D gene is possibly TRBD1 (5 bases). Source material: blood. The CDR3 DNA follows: TGTGCCAGCAGTCTCGGACATTCCGGAAGCTATGGCTACACCTTC. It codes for CASSLGHSGSYGYTF.